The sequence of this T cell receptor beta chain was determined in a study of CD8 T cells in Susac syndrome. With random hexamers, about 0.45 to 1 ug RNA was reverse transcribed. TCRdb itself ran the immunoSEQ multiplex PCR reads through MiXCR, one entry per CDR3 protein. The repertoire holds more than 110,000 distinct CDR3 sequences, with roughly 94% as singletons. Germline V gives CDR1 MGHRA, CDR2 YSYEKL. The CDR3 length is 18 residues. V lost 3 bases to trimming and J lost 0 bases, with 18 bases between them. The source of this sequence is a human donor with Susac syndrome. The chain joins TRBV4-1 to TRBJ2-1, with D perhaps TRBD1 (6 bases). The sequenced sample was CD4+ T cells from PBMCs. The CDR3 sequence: CASSQPQTGQSSYNEQFF. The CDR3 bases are TGCGCCAGCAGCCAGCCACAGACAGGACAGAGCTCCTACAATGAGCAGTTCTTC.